The 18 T cell receptor beta chains in this list originate from one sample, sequenced in a study of control samples from healthy donors and cancer patients. TCRdb keeps only in-frame clones here, not all; method: immunoSEQ multiplex PCR. Among 85,000 to 95,000 clones, 80% to 95% were seen once, and the ten largest hold 0.85% to 1%. The material sequenced was blood. The receptors were gathered from a woman in her 30s in good health.

Only one count was recorded for this clone. The rearrangement uses TRBV11-2 and TRBJ2-2, with D unresolved. This CDR3 is built from 14 residues. V was clipped by 1 base and J by 1 base, with 4 bases between them. The germline V gene encodes CDR1 SGHAT and CDR2 FQNNGV. This CDR3 is CASSLGRNTGELFF. Written as DNA, the CDR3 is TGTGCCAGCAGCTTAGGCAGGAACACCGGGGAGCTGTTTTTT. Supplemented by reference TRBV11-2 and TRBJ2-2, the full variable domain reads EAGVAQSPRYKIIEKRQSVAFWCNPISGHATLYWYQQILGQGPKLLIQFQNNGVVDDSQLPKDRFSAERLKGVDSTLKIQPAKLEDSAVYLCASSLGRNTGELFFGEGSRLTVL.

This rearrangement joins TRBV5-1 to TRBJ1-4, with D possibly TRBD1 on 5 matching bases. Trimming removed 3 bases at V and 0 bases at J, with 12 bases between. The CDR3 spans 16 residues. Germline V gene data show CDR1 as SGHRS and CDR2 as YFSETQ. The CDR3 nucleotides read TGCGCCAGCAGCTACACTCCACAGGCAACTAATGAAAAACTGTTTTTT. It specifies CASSYTPQATNEKLFF.

V is TRBV5-1 and J is TRBJ2-6; weak D call: TRBD1 (6 bases). Germline assignment: CDR1 SGHRS and CDR2 YFSETQ. The CDR3 consists of 16 residues. Trimming took 1 base from V and 4 from J, leaving 12 bases between them. In nucleotides, the CDR3 is TGCGCCAGCAGCTTGTGGGGGCTCTCGGGGGCCAACGTCCTGACTTTC. Translated, it gives CASSLWGLSGANVLTF.

The chain links TRBV18 to TRBJ2-7, with 8 positions matching TRBD1. This CDR3 is built from 14 residues. Germline V CDR1 and CDR2: KGHSH, LQKENI. Trimming took 9 bases from V and 0 from J; bases not matched to a gene: 7. The CDR3 region has the DNA TGTGCCAGTCCAAACAGGGGGAACTCCTACGAGCAGTACTTC. It is translated as CASPNRGNSYEQYF.

The CDR3 region is CASSQVWRTGAVNYGYTF. CDR3 nucleotides: TGTGCCAGCAGCCAAGTTTGGCGGACGGGGGCCGTTAACTATGGCTACACCTTC. The chain uses TRBV3-1 (or the pseudogene TRBV3-2) and TRBJ1-2, with D perhaps matching TRBD1 (6 bases). Germline lookup yields CDR1 LGHDT and CDR2 YNNKEL (reference sequence). The CDR3 totals 18 residues. Trimming cost V 1 base and J 1 base, with 19 bases left between them.

Note on this clone: At one end, the junction sequence differs from germline, possibly due to a read error. V usage is TRBV11-3 and J usage is TRBJ2-3; 11 nucleotides line up with TRBD1. Germline V gene data show CDR1 as SGHNT and CDR2 as YENEEA. The CDR3 covers 15 residues. CDR3 bases: TGTGCCAACAGCTCCGGACAGGGGGCCACAGATACGCAGTATTTT. Translated: CANSSGQGATDTQYF. Drawing the rest from reference TRBV11-3 and TRBJ2-3, the complete variable domain is EAGVVQSPRYKIIEKKQPVAFWCNPISGHNTLYWYLQNLGQGPELLIRYENEEAVDDSQLPKDRFSAERLKGVDSTLKIQPAELGDSAVYLCANSSGQGATDTQYFGPGTRLTVL.

The gene calls are TRBV6-5 and TRBJ1-5; 9 bases fit TRBD1. V shed 2 bases and J 4 bases; nucleotides not matched to a gene: 3. CDR3 length: 15 residues. Germline CDR1 reads MNHEY; CDR2 reads SVGAGI. CDR3 coding DNA: TGTGCCAGCAGTTACCGAGGGACAGGGAATCAGCCCCAGCATTTT. This translates into CASSYRGTGNQPQHF.

J is TRBJ1-5 and V is TRBV7-9; no firm D call. The CDR3 is made up of 14 amino acids. Germline loops: CDR1 SEHNR, CDR2 FQNEAQ (reference sequence). V was shortened by 3 bases and J by 1 base, with 7 bases between the two germline ends. The CDR3: CASSFSHSNQPQHF. The CDR3 nucleotides read TGTGCCAGCAGCTTTTCACACAGCAATCAGCCCCAGCATTTT.

The V gene is TRBV6-2 or TRBV6-3, the J gene TRBJ1-5; D is uncertain. The V end lost 2 bases, the J end lost 2 bases, and 10 bases lay between the germline ends. Germline CDR1 is MNHEY and CDR2 is SVGEGT. The CDR3 consists of 15 residues. In DNA, the CDR3 is TGTGCCAGCAGTTACCCAGGAATCGGCAATCAGCCCCAGCATTTT. Encoded protein: CASSYPGIGNQPQHF.

The rearrangement joins TRBV6-5 to TRBJ2-7; perhaps TRBD2 as D (5 bases). This CDR3 region has 11 residues. Trimming left V 10 bases short and J 3 bases short, with 10 bases between. The germline CDR1 and CDR2 sequences are MNHEY and SVGAGI. As DNA, the CDR3 is TGTGCCACTCAACGGGGCTACGAGCAGTACTTC. Its translation: CATQRGYEQYF.

The rearrangement uses TRBV4-1 and TRBJ2-7, with TRBD1 matching over 10 bases. CDR1 and CDR2 (germline): MGHRA, YSYEKL. This CDR3 has 13 residues. J was trimmed by 5 bases and V by 6 bases; bases with no gene match: 4. The CDR3 protein is CASRGTGADEQYF. CDR3 nucleotide sequence: TGCGCCAGCAGGGGGACAGGGGCGGACGAGCAGTACTTC.

The gene calls are TRBV30 and TRBJ1-1; D is perhaps TRBD1 (6 bases). This CDR3 has 14 residues. V dropped 4 bases and J dropped 1 base, with 13 bases sitting between them. CDR1 and CDR2 (germline): GTSNPN, SVGIG (reference sequence). The CDR3 here is CAWTLTGRNTEAFF. The CDR3 DNA reads as TGTGCCTGGACCCTGACAGGCAGGAACACTGAAGCTTTCTTT.

In nucleotides, the CDR3 is TGTGCCAGCAGCCAAGCGGGCGCCACCTACGAGCAGTACTTC. It is translated as CASSQAGATYEQYF. The chain combines TRBV4-2 with TRBJ2-7; D call uncertain. CDR1 and CDR2 from the germline V gene are LGHNA and YNFKEQ. The CDR3 has 14 amino acids. Trimming took off 1 base at V and 2 bases at J, with 9 bases between the two ends.

Written as DNA, the CDR3 is TGTGCCAGCTCACCACCGGGGGAGCTGTTTTTT. Its translation: CASSPPGELFF. This chain connects TRBV18 to TRBJ2-2; D unresolved. Germline values: CDR1 KGHSH, CDR2 LQKENI. Trimming removed 0 bases from V and 8 bases from J, with 1 base in between. The CDR3 runs to 11 residues.

V gene TRBV5-1 combines with J gene TRBJ2-2; no firm D call. This CDR3 is built from 14 residues. V was clipped by 4 bases and J by 1 base, with 8 bases between them. Germline V gives CDR1 SGHRS, CDR2 YFSETQ. This CDR3 reads CASSLSGNTGELFF. Here the CDR3 DNA reads TGCGCCAGCAGCCTATCAGGGAACACCGGGGAGCTGTTTTTT.

The rearrangement uses TRBV6-5 and TRBJ1-1; tentative D call: TRBD1 (5 bases). Germline values: CDR1 MNHEY, CDR2 SVGAGI. This CDR3 is built from 13 residues. Trimming took off 8 bases at V and 1 base at J, with 11 bases between the two ends. CDR3 coding DNA: TGTGCCAGCTACAGGAGTTCGAACACTGAAGCTTTCTTT. The encoded protein is CASYRSSNTEAFF.

The gene calls are TRBV28 and TRBJ1-2; the D gene is possibly TRBD1 (6 bases). Germline-derived CDR1 and CDR2 are MDHEN and SYDVKM. V gave up 4 bases and J gave up 4 bases, with 16 bases separating them. There are 15 residues in the CDR3. CDR3 sequence (DNA): TGTGCCAGCAGTTCCGCCGGGGGCGGGGGCTATGGCTACACCTTC. Its translation: CASSSAGGGGYGYTF.

This chain links TRBV14 with TRBJ2-4; D ambiguous. In germline, CDR1 is SGHDN, CDR2 FVKESK. This CDR3 spans 14 amino acids. Trimming removed 4 bases at V and 1 base at J, with 8 bases between. CDR3 DNA sequence: TGTGCCAGCAGCCTGGGTTGGGCCAAAAACATTCAGTACTTC. This codes for CASSLGWAKNIQYF.